This entry lists 3 T cell receptor beta chains sequenced from one sample in a study of OX40 agonist ivuxolimab in advanced cancers. Here immunoSEQ multiplex PCR was the method, and the copy in TCRdb shows in-frame clones only, minus some. The top ten clones hold 0.79% of a sample with roughly 91,000 clones, approximately 90% of them seen once. Sequencing used CD4+ or CD8+ T cells sorted from blood, obtained in a trial of the OX40 agonist ivuxolimab. These receptors all come from an adult with an advanced solid tumor such as melanoma, head and neck, liver or kidney cancer.

V and J are TRBV10-3 and TRBJ2-3; the match to TRBD1 covers 7 bases. Germline V gives CDR1 ENHRY, CDR2 SYGVKD. The CDR3 contains 16 residues. The junction had 9 bases not matched to a gene; V was cut back by 2 bases and J by 4 bases. CDR3 sequence reads: CAISERQTGNADTQYF. The CDR3 bases are TGTGCCATCAGTGAGCGGCAGACAGGGAACGCAGATACGCAGTATTTT.

This clone has only a few counts. The chain is built from TRBV29-1 and TRBJ2-3; a weak D match, TRBD1 (6 bases). The V gene lost 6 bases and the J gene lost 4 bases, with 11 bases spanning the gap. Germline values: CDR1 SQVTM, CDR2 ANQGSEA. The CDR3 loop spans 12 amino acids. The CDR3 spells CSVQGGADTQYF. CDR3 in DNA: TGCAGCGTACAGGGTGGAGCAGATACGCAGTATTTT.

J is TRBJ2-7 and V is TRBV30; D remains ambiguous. Germline CDR1 is GTSNPN and CDR2 is SVGIG (reference sequence). The CDR3 runs to 14 residues. Trimming shortened V by 1 base and J by 6 bases, and 16 bases separated the two germline ends. The CDR3 DNA follows: TGTGCCTGGAGTGCTTGGACGGGCATAGGCGAGCAGTACTTC. As protein: CAWSAWTGIGEQYF. Supplemented by reference TRBV30 and TRBJ2-7, the full variable domain reads SQTIHQWPATLVQPVGSPLSLECTVEGTSNPNLYWYRQAAGRGLQLLFYSVGIGQISSEVPQNLSASRPQDRQFILSSKKLLLSDSGFYLCAWSAWTGIGEQYFGPGTRLTVT.